Following are 7 T cell receptor beta chains from one sample sequenced in a study of CD8+ T cells in alopecia areata. It was cDNA, reverse transcribed from extracted RNA, that served as the sequencing template. The table came from immunoSEQ multiplex PCR; TCRdb's copy has only in-frame clones and leaves some out. The sample contains 100,000 to 150,000 clones, about 50% of which appear only once. Sequencing was done on a sample of NKG2D-low CD8+ T cells sorted from blood. Source of these receptors: a human donor with alopecia areata.

The V and J genes are TRBV11-2 and TRBJ2-7; 7 bases match TRBD2. V was clipped by 5 bases and J by 1 base; unmatched bases: 14. The CDR3 consists of 17 residues. Per the germline V gene, CDR1 is SGHAT and CDR2 is FQNNGV. The CDR3 here is CASSLPAGLPESYEQYF. The DNA of the CDR3 is TGTGCCAGCAGCCTGCCAGCGGGACTACCAGAGTCCTACGAGCAGTACTTC.

The rearrangement uses TRBV27 and TRBJ2-7, with 8 positions matching TRBD1. Germline V gene lookup returns CDR1 MNHEY and CDR2 SMNVEV (reference sequence). The CDR3 totals 12 residues. The V and J ends lost 8 bases and 2 bases, in that order; junction bases with no gene match: 2. This chain's CDR3 is CASGQGAYEQYF. CDR3 coding DNA: TGTGCCAGCGGACAGGGTGCCTACGAGCAGTACTTC.

The chain couples TRBV23-1 to TRBJ2-7, with a possible D match to TRBD1 (6 bases). TRBV23-1 belongs to the ORF category, with a function that is uncertain. Trimming took off 0 bases at V and 5 bases at J, with 17 bases between the two ends. CDR3 length: 16 residues. The CDR3 DNA reads TGCGCCAGCAGTCAATCGGCCTTACAGGGTAGGGACGAGCAGTACTTC. Translation: CASSQSALQGRDEQYF.

This clone was counted only a few times. This sample also contains other DNA sequences that code for the same CDR3. The chain carries TRBV7-9 and TRBJ1-1; 8 positions agree with TRBD1. With V trimmed by 5 bases and J by 4 bases, 6 bases remained unmatched. The CDR3 is 14 residues long. Germline CDR1 and CDR2: SEHNR and FQNEAQ (reference sequence). Here the CDR3 reads CASSPGQGGTEAFF. For the CDR3, the DNA is TGTGCCAGCAGCCCAGGACAGGGCGGCACTGAAGCTTTCTTT. The complete variable domain, with remaining parts taken from reference TRBV7-9 and TRBJ1-1, reads DTGVSQNPRHKITKRGQNVTFRCDPISEHNRLYWYRQTLGQGPEFLTYFQNEAQLEKSRLLSDRFSAERPKGSFSTLEIQRTEQGDSAMYLCASSPGQGGTEAFFGQGTRLTVV.

The chain recombines TRBV6-5 with TRBJ2-5; D not certain. V was pared by 4 bases and J by 0 bases, with 9 bases between. CDR1 MNHEY and CDR2 SVGAGI come from the germline V gene. The CDR3 extends over 14 amino acids. CDR3 DNA: TGTGCCAGCAGTTCACAGATAAACCAAGAGACCCAGTACTTC. Encoded protein: CASSSQINQETQYF.

In regard to this clone: The sample contains more than one DNA sequence encoding this CDR3. The chain combines TRBV29-1 with TRBJ2-7; the D is unclear. Germline V gene lookup returns CDR1 SQVTM and CDR2 ANQGSEA. This CDR3 spans 11 amino acids. Trimming took off 1 base at V and 3 bases at J, with 4 bases between the two ends. Written as DNA, the CDR3 is TGCAGCGTTGAAGTCGACTACGAGCAGTACTTC. Its protein is CSVEVDYEQYF.

This clone was seen a handful of times. The chain joins TRBV11-2 to TRBJ2-5; D might be TRBD2 (6 bases). The CDR3 totals 15 residues. The V gene's germline CDR1 is SGHAT and CDR2 FQNNGV. V was trimmed by 8 bases and J by 1 base, leaving 17 bases between them. CDR3 nucleotide sequence: TGTGCCAGCGGTCCGCCGGCGGGACTCCAAGAGACCCAGTACTTC. This sequence encodes CASGPPAGLQETQYF.